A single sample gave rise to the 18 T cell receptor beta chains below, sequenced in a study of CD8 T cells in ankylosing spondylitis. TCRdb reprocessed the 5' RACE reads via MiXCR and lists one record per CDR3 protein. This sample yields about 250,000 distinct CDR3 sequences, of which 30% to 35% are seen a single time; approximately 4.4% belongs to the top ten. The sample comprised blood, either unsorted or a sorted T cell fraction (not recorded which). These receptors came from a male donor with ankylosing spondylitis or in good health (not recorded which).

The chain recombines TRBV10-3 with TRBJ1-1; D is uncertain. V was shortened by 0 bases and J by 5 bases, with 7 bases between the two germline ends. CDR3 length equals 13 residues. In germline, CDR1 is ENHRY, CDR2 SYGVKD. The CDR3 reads CAISESSGTEAFF. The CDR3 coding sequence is TGTGCCATCAGTGAGTCGTCGGGGACTGAAGCTTTCTTT.

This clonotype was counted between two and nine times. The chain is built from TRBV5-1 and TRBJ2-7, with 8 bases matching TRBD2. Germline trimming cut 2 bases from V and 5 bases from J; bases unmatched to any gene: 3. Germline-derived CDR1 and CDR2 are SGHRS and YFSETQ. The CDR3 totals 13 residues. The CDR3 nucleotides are TGCGCCAGCAGCTTAGCGGGGGCCAACGAGCAGTACTTC. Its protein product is CASSLAGANEQYF.

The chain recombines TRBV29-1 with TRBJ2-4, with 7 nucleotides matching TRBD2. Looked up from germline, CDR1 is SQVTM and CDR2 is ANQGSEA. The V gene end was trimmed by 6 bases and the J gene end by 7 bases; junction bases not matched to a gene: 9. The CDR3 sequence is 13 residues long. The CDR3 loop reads CSVVTSPVNIQYF. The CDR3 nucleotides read TGCAGCGTGGTGACTAGCCCTGTGAACATTCAGTACTTC. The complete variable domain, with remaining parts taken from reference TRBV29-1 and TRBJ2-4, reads SAVISQKPSRDICQRGTSLTIQCQVDSQVTMMFWYRQQPGQSLTLIATANQGSEATYESGFVIDKFPISRPNLTFSTLTVSNMSPEDSSIYLCSVVTSPVNIQYFGAGTRLSVL.

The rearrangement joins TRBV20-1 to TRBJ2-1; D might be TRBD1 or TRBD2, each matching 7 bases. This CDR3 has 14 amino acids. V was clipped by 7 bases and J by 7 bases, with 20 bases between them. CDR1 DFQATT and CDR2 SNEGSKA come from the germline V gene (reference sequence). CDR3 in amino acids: CSGQGGATFNEQFF. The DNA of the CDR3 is TGCAGTGGTCAGGGGGGGGCGACTTTTAATGAGCAGTTCTTC.

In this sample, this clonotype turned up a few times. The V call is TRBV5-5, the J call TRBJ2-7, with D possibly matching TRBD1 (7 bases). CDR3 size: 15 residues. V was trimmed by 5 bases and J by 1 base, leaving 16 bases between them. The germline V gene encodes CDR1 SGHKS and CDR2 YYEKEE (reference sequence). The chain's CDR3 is CASRMVPGGSYEQYF. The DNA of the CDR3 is TGTGCCAGCAGAATGGTGCCAGGGGGGTCCTACGAGCAGTACTTC.

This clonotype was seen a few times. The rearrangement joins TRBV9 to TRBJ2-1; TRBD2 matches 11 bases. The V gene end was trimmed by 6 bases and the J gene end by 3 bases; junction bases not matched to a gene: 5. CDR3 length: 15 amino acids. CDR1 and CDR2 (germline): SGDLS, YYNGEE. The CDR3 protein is CASTPGTSGYNEQFF. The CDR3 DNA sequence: TGTGCCAGCACACCCGGGACTAGCGGCTACAATGAGCAGTTCTTC.

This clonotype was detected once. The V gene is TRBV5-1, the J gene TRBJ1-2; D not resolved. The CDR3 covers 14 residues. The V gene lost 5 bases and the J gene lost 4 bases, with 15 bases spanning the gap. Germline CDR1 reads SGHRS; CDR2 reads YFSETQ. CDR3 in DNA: TGCGCCAGCAGACTTGCGACGGGTGGCTATGGCTACACCTTC. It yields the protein CASRLATGGYGYTF.

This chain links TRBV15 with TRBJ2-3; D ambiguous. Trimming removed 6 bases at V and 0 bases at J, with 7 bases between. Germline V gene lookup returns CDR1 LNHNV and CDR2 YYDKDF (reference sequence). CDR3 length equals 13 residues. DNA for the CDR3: TGTGCCACCAGGGCGGATAGCACAGATACGCAGTATTTT. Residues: CATRADSTDTQYF.

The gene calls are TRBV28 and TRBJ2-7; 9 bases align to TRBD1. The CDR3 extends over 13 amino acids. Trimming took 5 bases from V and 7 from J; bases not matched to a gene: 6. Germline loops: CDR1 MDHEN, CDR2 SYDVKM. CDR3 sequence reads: CASSPQGAREQYF. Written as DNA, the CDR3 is TGTGCCAGCAGTCCACAGGGGGCGCGAGAGCAGTACTTC.

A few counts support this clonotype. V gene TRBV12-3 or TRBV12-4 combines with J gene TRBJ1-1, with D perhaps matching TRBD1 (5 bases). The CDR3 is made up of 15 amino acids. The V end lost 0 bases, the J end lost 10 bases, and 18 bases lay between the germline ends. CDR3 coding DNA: TGTGCCAGCAGTTTAGCGCTAATGGGGGGGAGTGGAGCTTTCTTT. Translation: CASSLALMGGSGAFF.

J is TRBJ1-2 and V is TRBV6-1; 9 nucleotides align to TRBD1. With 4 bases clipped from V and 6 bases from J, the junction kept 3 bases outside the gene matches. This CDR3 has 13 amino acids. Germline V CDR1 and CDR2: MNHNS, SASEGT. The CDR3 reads CASSVRTGDGYTF. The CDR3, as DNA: TGTGCCAGCAGTGTCCGGACAGGGGATGGCTACACCTTC.

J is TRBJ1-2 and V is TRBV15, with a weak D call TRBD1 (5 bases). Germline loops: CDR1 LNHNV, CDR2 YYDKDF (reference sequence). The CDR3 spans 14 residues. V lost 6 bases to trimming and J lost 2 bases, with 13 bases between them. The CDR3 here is CATRGSGGNYGYTF. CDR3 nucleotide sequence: TGTGCCACCAGAGGATCGGGGGGGAACTATGGCTACACCTTC.

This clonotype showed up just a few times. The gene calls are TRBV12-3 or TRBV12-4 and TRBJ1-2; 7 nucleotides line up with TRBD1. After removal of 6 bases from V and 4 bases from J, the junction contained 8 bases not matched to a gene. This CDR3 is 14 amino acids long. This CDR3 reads CASRTMGQPYGYTF. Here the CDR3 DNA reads TGTGCCAGCAGGACCATGGGACAGCCCTATGGCTACACCTTC.

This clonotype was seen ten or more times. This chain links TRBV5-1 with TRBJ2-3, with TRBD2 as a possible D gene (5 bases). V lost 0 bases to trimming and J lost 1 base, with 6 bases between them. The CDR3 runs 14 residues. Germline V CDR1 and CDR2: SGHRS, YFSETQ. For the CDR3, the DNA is TGCGCCAGCAGCTTGGCCGGGGGCACAGATACGCAGTATTTT. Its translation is CASSLAGGTDTQYF.

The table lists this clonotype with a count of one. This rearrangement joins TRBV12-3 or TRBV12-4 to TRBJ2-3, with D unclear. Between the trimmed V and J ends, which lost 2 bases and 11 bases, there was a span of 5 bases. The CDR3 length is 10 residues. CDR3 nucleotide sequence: TGTGCCAGCAGTTTATCCAGGCAGTATTTT. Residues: CASSLSRQYF.

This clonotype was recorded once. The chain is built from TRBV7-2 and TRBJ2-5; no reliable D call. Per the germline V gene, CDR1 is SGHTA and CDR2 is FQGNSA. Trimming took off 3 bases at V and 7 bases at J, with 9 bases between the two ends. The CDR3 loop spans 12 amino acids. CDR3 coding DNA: TGTGCCAGCAGCTTGGGCCGTAGGACCCAGTACTTC. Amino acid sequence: CASSLGRRTQYF.

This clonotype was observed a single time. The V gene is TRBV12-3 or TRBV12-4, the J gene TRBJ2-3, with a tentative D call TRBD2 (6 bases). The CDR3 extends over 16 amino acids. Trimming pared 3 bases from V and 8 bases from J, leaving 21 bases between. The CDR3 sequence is CASSFWGRASEGTQYF. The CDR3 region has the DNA TGTGCCAGCAGTTTTTGGGGCAGGGCCTCGGAGGGTACGCAGTATTTT.

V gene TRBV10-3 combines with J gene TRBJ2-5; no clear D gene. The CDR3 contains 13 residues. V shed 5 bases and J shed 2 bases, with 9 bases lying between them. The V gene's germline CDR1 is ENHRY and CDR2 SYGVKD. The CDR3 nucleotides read TGTGCCATCAGTCCAGGTGGTCAAGAGACCCAGTACTTC. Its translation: CAISPGGQETQYF.